This T cell receptor beta chain originates from a study of blood T cells in healthy people across ages. CDR1 and CDR2 from the germline V gene are WSHSY and SAAADI. The CDR3 is made up of 16 amino acids. Deletions cut 0 bases from V and 0 bases from J, with 9 bases between. Using a J-beta primer mix together with a sample-barcoded 5' primer, a second PCR was run for about 7 to 12 cycles. Each of the cDNA molecules was tagged by a template-switch adaptor with 12 random nucleotides. In TCRdb, the 5' RACE reads were re-called with MiXCR into one record per CDR3 protein. The data hold some 900,000 distinct CDR3 sequences, with around 48% observed a single time. Judged by abundance, this clonotype is medium-sized. Its antigen is unidentified. Whole-study findings and limits: More naive CD4+ cells and higher diversity marked long-lived donors relative to aged donors. Reliance upon unsorted PBMCs precluded definitive naive versus antigen-experienced comparison.

Each donor was a healthy Caucasian individual from Russia, aged roughly 6 to 90. The sequenced sample was blood. The TCR originated in a man between 25 and 39 years old in good health. This chain uses TRBV10-2 with TRBJ1-5; D is ambiguous. CDR3: CASSESPGNSNQPQHF. The CDR3, as DNA: TGCGCCAGCAGTGAGTCGCCGGGCAATAGCAATCAGCCCCAGCATTTT.